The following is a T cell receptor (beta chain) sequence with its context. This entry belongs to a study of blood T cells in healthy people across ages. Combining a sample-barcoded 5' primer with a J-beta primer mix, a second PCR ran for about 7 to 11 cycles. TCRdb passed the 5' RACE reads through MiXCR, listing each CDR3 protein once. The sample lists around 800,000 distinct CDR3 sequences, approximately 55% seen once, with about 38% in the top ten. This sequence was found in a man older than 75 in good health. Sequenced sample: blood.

In nucleotides, the CDR3 is TGTGCCAGCAGCCAAGACGGGATCACCCAGTACTTC. Translated: CASSQDGITQYF. V usage is TRBV7-2 and J usage is TRBJ2-7, with a possible D match to TRBD2 (5 bases). This CDR3 is built from 12 residues. With 5 bases removed from V and 10 bases from J, the gap between germline ends came to 15 bases. The V gene's germline CDR1 is SGHTA and CDR2 FQGNSA.